This T cell receptor beta chain was identified during a study of cytomegalovirus exposure and HLA in healthy donors (dated by TCRdb to 2017 to 2019). At the level of the whole study: An earlier analysis of fewer than 750 of the donors reported about 260 Gb of sequence data and 90 million to 120 million unique TCR beta sequences obtained from around 180 million T cells. Along with the approximately 620-subject first cohort, a separate validation cohort of over a hundred different subjects was used. HLA typing covered class I and class II loci at four-digit resolution. An early release covering over 500 HLA-typed donors comprised around 300 gigabases of sequencing data and some 79 million unique TCR sequences. To predict cytomegalovirus infection status, the study brought together high-throughput TCR immunosequencing, statistical association of individual TCRs with disease status, and machine learning. Every discovery cohort repertoire had been produced on one sequencing platform. Using immunosequencing, the study profiled T cell repertoires from 550 to 750 subjects and related those repertoires to cytomegalovirus serostatus. On average, 235,054 unique TCR beta nucleotide sequences were sequenced per donor among fewer than 500 genotyped donors of the cohort, with 15% to 20% of those sequences being non-productive. Among the roughly 400 genotyped donors, approximately 82% belonged to the genetic ancestry cluster associated with self-reported Caucasian donors. Because of strong linkage in the cohort, four to six DR-DQ haplotypes were treated as single units for association and clustering. An earlier analysis of a few hundred of the donors applied high-throughput TCR beta sequencing to assess whether each TCR beta V gene segment acted as functional or pseudogenic. Donor age, sex, ethnicity and CMV serostatus were compiled alongside the repertoire data. Typing coverage differed by locus: A, B, C, DRB1 and DQB1 were typed in about 629-640 donors, DQA1 in about 550, DPA1 in around 580, and DPB1 in around 490. Rather than drawing on any new phenotypic data, the later analysis identified candidate immune exposures from TCR beta sequences and the way those sequences occurred across donors. The study was designed to test whether signatures of past pathogen exposure could be identified by cataloging public T cell receptors. To study patterns of TCR occurrence, a later analysis re-analyzed previously published TCR beta repertoires from around 660 donors and added high-resolution HLA genotyping. Genome-wide SNP genotypes for about 65% of the roughly 670 donors were used in a later genetic analysis, which treated that subset as a discovery cohort. The full study reports these points: Some 16 rarely observed V segments, including chromosome 9 orphons, were excluded from the earlier analysis of about 600 of the donors because counts were too low. A later analysis found that HLA-associated TCR beta chains were more clonally expanded and had lower generation probabilities than equally common non-associated chains. The presence/absence analyses assumed that sequencing depth was roughly uniform across donors, and that assumption may not be true. In a later analysis, TCR association rates were found to vary across HLA loci, with the most associated TCRs seen for DRB1 alleles and the fewest for HLA-C alleles. A further reported finding was that TCR beta sequences accurately predicted the HLA-A and HLA-B alleles for most subjects in the first cohort. CMV serostatus was the only immune exposure information available for the cohort. In vitro tests confirmed that three of the cytomegalovirus-associated TCR beta chains recognize cytomegalovirus antigens. Some IMGT-functional V segments, including TRBV6-2 and TRBV6-3, could not be distinguished by the 87-base-pair reads and were therefore excluded. According to a later genetic analysis, donors in an Asian-associated ancestry cluster had fewer N-insertions in productive TCRs than the roughly 700-donor mean. Correlated functional status among segregating V segments might reflect linkage disequilibrium, but an unknown experimental factor could not be ruled out. A group of highly shared sequence variants was considered likely to be a technical artifact of the sequencing pipeline. A later analysis reported that several top co-occurrence clusters appeared linked to parvovirus B19, influenza, CMV and Epstein-Barr virus. An earlier analysis of around 540 of the donors showed that most TCR beta V segments appeared in productive rearrangements either about 90% or about 30% of the time, which broadly matched IMGT annotations. According to the authors, the approach could potentially be generalized to other disease states and immunological phenotypes. Across donors, most TCR sequences were observed very rarely, whereas some public TCRs were present in many individuals. According to a later analysis, most CMV-associated TCR beta chains appeared to be HLA-restricted, and the HLA associations seemed to be driven largely by CMV exposure. In both the original and validation cohorts, the classifier was reported to diagnose cytomegalovirus status with high specificity and sensitivity. V-gene and J-gene trimming of TCR beta chains was associated with a missense DCLRE1C variant in a later genetic analysis, and the association was replicated in an independent cohort. Assigning TCR associations to individual alleles was difficult when HLA alleles, especially DR and DQ, strongly co-occurred. The study gave a list of under 200 TCR beta chains associated with cytomegalovirus. HLA typing was unavailable for some donors at each locus, so association tests used only the typed subset. Specific HLA alleles were associated with roughly 17,000 TCR beta sequences at a false discovery rate of 0.05 in a later analysis. The cohort was sequenced for TCR beta chains only, and without alpha or paired-chain data the features that could be detected were limited.

As regards this clone: What antigen it recognizes has not been identified. No base quality information exists; no much larger clone differs at one position.

CDR1 and CDR2 (MDHEN, SYDVKM) derive from the germline V gene. Reading from cysteine to phenylalanine, the CDR3 counts 14 amino acids. Only the CDR3 portion is preserved as DNA: 42 bases, with reading frame beginning at the first base. For this chain, trimming is 7 bases at the V end and 1 base at the J end, and the number of junction bases without a gene match is 7. The cohort was made up of 666 healthy bone marrow donors. All cohort members were sampled while nominally healthy, although unrecorded immune exposures were likely present. The donor tested CMV seropositive and was one of the 289 seropositive cohort members. A peripheral blood sample was provided by each donor, and peripheral blood mononuclear cells were used for TCR beta sequencing. The Qiagen DNeasy Blood Extraction Kit was used to extract genomic DNA from the blood cell samples. Library preparation used the immunoSEQ multiplex PCR assay. The multiplex PCR relied on a mix of 60 forward primers for TCR Vbeta segments and 13 reverse primers for TCR Jbeta segments. The CDR3 region of rearranged TCR beta genes was amplified from genomic DNA by a multiplex PCR assay. Amplified TCR beta libraries were sequenced as 87-base-pair reads on the Illumina HiSeq System. Turning to the authors' computational methods: In a later analysis, tens of millions of unique TCR beta chains were counted across the 650 to 750 repertoires, and roughly 11 million of these chains were shared by at least two donors. Raw reads were error-corrected and collapsed into unique sequences by a nearest-neighbor algorithm in which closely related sequences were merged to remove PCR and sequencing errors. Alignment of CDR3 sequences to IMGT reference sequences was used to assign V, D and J gene segments. For a sequence to be retained, a match of at least six nucleotides to both a V gene segment and a J gene segment was required. Rearrangements were classified as productive when the CDR3 lacked stop codons and remained in frame with V and J, and all other rearrangements were classified as non-productive. Following IMGT convention, CDR3 was defined as the stretch from the second conserved V-encoded cysteine to the conserved J-encoded phenylalanine. Sequences without an unambiguous match to a single V gene segment were excluded from the earlier analysis of about 640 of the donors. In an earlier analysis of approximately 610 of the donors, V segments were called functional above 56.7% productive rearrangements and were called segregating when the between-donor standard deviation exceeded 5%. A statistical classification framework was built for diagnosing cytomegalovirus status from the catalog of TCR beta chain sequences. In a later analysis, TCR nucleotide sequences were compared against IMGT/GENE-DB human TR gene sequences so that V and J genes could be assigned. A later analysis assigned CDR3 sequences and most-parsimonious VDJ recombination scenarios with the TCRdist pipeline. A later analysis defined each TCR beta chain by its CDR3 amino acid sequence plus V-gene family, and excluded reads lacking a unique V-gene family. As a way to deal with suspected cross-contamination and a sequencing artifact, a later analysis dropped hundreds of nucleotide sequences that were highly shared and had low generation probability. A later analysis calculated a clonal expansion index for each public chain from normalized within-repertoire ranks of inferred template counts. In a later analysis, generation probabilities were computed using a VDJ recombination model fitted to out-of-frame rearrangements, and the results were checked against IGoR. In a later analysis, hypergeometric tests were used to score TCR-TCR, TCR-HLA and TCR-CMV co-occurrence, with a repertoire-size bias correction applied to TCR pairs. False discovery rates were estimated in a later analysis by permuting HLA or CMV assignments 20 times. A later analysis grouped co-occurring TCRs with DBSCAN, adding TCRdist sequence similarity when clustering within HLA-allele-positive subsets. For co-occurrence clustering, repertoires with fewer than 30,000 or more than 120,000 public chains were excluded, along with roughly 5 repertoires with anomalous nucleotide sharing. As stored in TCRdb, this immuneACCESS dataset retains in-frame rearrangements with V and J assigned. A fraction of the clones does not appear; measured against another copy, unresolved V genes explain less than half of the discrepancy, and the remainder lacks a known reason. The DNA gave D and trimming, while V, J and clone size come from that table. Counted in this sample were roughly 130,000 clones; around 67% of them appeared once. More than 2% of the sample is taken by the ten largest.

Recombination linked TRBV28 to TRBJ2-7, with 7 bases aligning to TRBD1. This sequence was found in a woman between 40 and 55 years old in good health and CMV-seropositive. The sequencing input was PBMCs. Here the CDR3 is given as CASNTNRGSYEQYF. The DNA sequence is as follows: TGTGCCAGCAATACGAACAGGGGATCCTACGAGCAGTACTTC.